The 21 T cell receptor beta chains presented below share a single source sample, sequenced in a study of read filtering for tumor transcriptome and immune sequencing. From roughly 390 ng of RNA, a library with molecular barcoded alpha/delta and beta/gamma adaptors was made. A single record per CDR3 protein comes from TCRdb applying MiXCR to the reads. This table holds roughly 130,000 distinct CDR3 sequences, about an eighth found once. The source material was a population of CD138-negative cells sorted from bone marrow. These receptors were collected from a donor aged 40 or older with multiple myeloma.

This clonotype was counted at least ten times. The chain uses TRBV5-1 and TRBJ2-3, with 7 bases aligning to TRBD1. The germline V gene encodes CDR1 SGHRS and CDR2 YFSETQ. This CDR3 has 15 residues. Germline trimming cut 0 bases from V and 0 bases from J; bases unmatched to any gene: 1. For the CDR3, the DNA is TGCGCCAGCAGCTTGGTGGGACAGAGCACAGATACGCAGTATTTT. Protein sequence: CASSLVGQSTDTQYF.

There are many counts of this clonotype. The chain employs TRBV6-6 and TRBJ1-1, with 12 bases aligning to TRBD1. Germline V gives CDR1 MNHNY, CDR2 SVGAGI (reference sequence). V shed 2 bases, J shed 4 bases, and the junction held 2 bases outside the gene matches. The CDR3 is 15 residues long. As DNA, the CDR3 is TGTGCCAGCAGTTACCGGGGACAGGGGGCCACTGAAGCTTTCTTT. Its protein product is CASSYRGQGATEAFF.

This clonotype has a count of ten or more. The chain employs TRBV20-1 and TRBJ2-7; D unresolved. CDR1 and CDR2 (germline): DFQATT, SNEGSKA (reference sequence). Trimming pared 0 bases from V and 2 bases from J, leaving 11 bases between. CDR3 size: 14 residues. In DNA, the CDR3 is TGCAGTGCTAGAGATGTGAAGAGCACCTACGAGCAGTACTTC. Translating gives CSARDVKSTYEQYF.

This chain uses TRBV2 with TRBJ2-7; D remains unclear. V was clipped by 7 bases and J by 3 bases, with 10 bases between them. CDR3 length: 12 residues. CDR1 is SNHLY and CDR2 is FYNNEI in the germline V gene. The CDR3 here is CASTITSYEQYF. In DNA form, the CDR3 reads TGTGCCAGCACTATCACCAGCTACGAGCAGTACTTC. The full variable domain, with the rest looked up from reference TRBV2 and TRBJ2-7, is EPEVTQTPSHQVTQMGQEVILRCVPISNHLYFYWYRQILGQKVEFLVSFYNNEISEKSEIFDDQFSVERPDGSNFTLKIRSTKLEDSAMYFCASTITSYEQYFGPGTRLTVT.

As regards this clonotype: A clone one base away is much larger, so this may be a read error. This chain links TRBV7-9 with TRBJ1-4; 8 bases are shared with TRBD1. Looked up from germline, CDR1 is SEHNR and CDR2 is FQNEAQ (reference sequence). There are 14 residues in the CDR3. The CDR3 is CASSRGQGAEKLSF. CDR3 bases: TGTGCCAGCAGCCGGGGTCAGGGGGCCGAAAAACTGTCTTTT.

This clonotype was recorded at least ten times. CDR3 DNA: TGCGCCAGCAGCTTGGGCATGGTCGACAGCGGGCACGAGCAGTACTTC. Translating it yields CASSLGMVDSGHEQYF. This chain uses TRBV5-1 with TRBJ2-7, with D possibly matching TRBD2 (6 bases). This CDR3 is built from 16 residues. The V end lost 0 bases, the J end lost 5 bases, and 18 bases lay between the germline ends. Germline V lookup: CDR1 SGHRS, CDR2 YFSETQ.

This clonotype was seen at least ten times. This chain links TRBV3-1 with TRBJ2-7, with 11 bases matching TRBD2. Germline loops: CDR1 LGHDT, CDR2 YNNKEL (reference sequence). The CDR3 sequence is 16 residues long. V shed 4 bases, J shed 2 bases, and the junction held 7 bases outside the gene matches. As DNA, the CDR3 is TGTGCCAGCAGCCCCCTCCTAGCGGGAGGTACCTACGAGCAGTACTTC. Protein: CASSPLLAGGTYEQYF.

This clonotype was observed many times. This chain links TRBV20-1 with TRBJ1-4, with D maybe TRBD1 (5 bases). The CDR3 totals 20 residues. The germline CDR1 and CDR2 sequences are DFQATT and SNEGSKA (reference sequence). The ends were cut back, 0 bases at V and 0 bases at J, with 23 bases in the middle. CDR3 protein: CSARDGGGRVGAATNEKLFF. The CDR3 region has the DNA TGCAGTGCTAGAGATGGAGGAGGCAGGGTTGGGGCTGCAACTAATGAAAAACTGTTTTTT.

This chain uses TRBV15 with TRBJ2-3; D possibly corresponds to TRBD2 (7 bases). Germline CDR1 and CDR2: LNHNV and YYDKDF (reference sequence). V dropped 0 bases and J dropped 4 bases, with 11 bases sitting between them. CDR3 length: 15 amino acids. The CDR3 region is CATSREGGVPDTQYF. In nucleotides, the CDR3 is TGTGCCACCAGCAGAGAAGGGGGGGTGCCAGATACGCAGTATTTT.

This clonotype was picked up a small number of times. One base away lies a much larger clone, so this may be a sequencing read error. The chain is built from TRBV4-1 and TRBJ2-7; D is uncertain. The V gene lost 3 bases and the J gene lost 2 bases, with 14 bases spanning the gap. CDR1 and CDR2 from the germline V gene are MGHRA and YSYEKL. The CDR3 has 15 residues. The CDR3 loop is CASSHPSGRAYEQYF. CDR3 nucleotides: TGCGCCAGCAGCCATCCTTCTGGCAGAGCCTACGAGCAGTACTTC.

This clonotype was counted many times. This rearrangement joins TRBV5-5 to TRBJ1-5, with a possible D match to TRBD1 (5 bases). CDR3 size: 15 residues. V was pared by 5 bases and J by 2 bases, with 14 bases between. Germline V lookup: CDR1 SGHKS, CDR2 YYEKEE (reference sequence). The CDR3: CASRLLGEGNQPQHF. In DNA form, the CDR3 reads TGTGCCAGCAGGTTACTGGGGGAGGGCAATCAGCCCCAGCATTTT.

The chain has TRBV6-5 and TRBJ1-3, with unresolved D. The CDR3 spans 15 residues. Germline V gene sequence: CDR1 MNHEY, CDR2 SVGAGI. V lost 4 bases to trimming and J lost 4 bases, with 14 bases between them. CDR3 region: CASSSRVGTGNTIYF. As DNA, the CDR3 is TGTGCCAGCAGTTCCCGAGTAGGAACGGGAAACACCATATATTTT.

At least ten counts were recorded for this clonotype. The DNA of the CDR3 is TGTGCCAGCAGCCCATCTGTAGCGGGAGGGATCTCCGGGGAGCTGTTTTTT. The encoded protein is CASSPSVAGGISGELFF. The chain employs TRBV7-2 and TRBJ2-2, with 11 bases matching TRBD2. The CDR3 has 17 residues. Trimming took 5 bases from V and 6 from J; bases not matched to a gene: 11. Germline-derived CDR1 and CDR2 are SGHTA and FQGNSA. The whole variable domain, filled in from reference TRBV7-2 and TRBJ2-2, reads GAGVSQSPSNKVTEKGKDVELRCDPISGHTALYWYRQSLGQGLEFLIYFQGNSAPDKSGLPSDRFSAERTGGSVSTLTIQRTQQEDSAVYLCASSPSVAGGISGELFFGEGSRLTVL.

This clonotype was picked up many times. The rearrangement joins TRBV19 to TRBJ1-5; tentatively, D is TRBD1 (5 bases). The CDR3 runs to 15 residues. In germline, CDR1 is LNHDA, CDR2 SQIVND (reference sequence). The ends were cut back, 4 bases at V and 1 base at J, with 11 bases in the middle. The CDR3 DNA reads TGTGCCAGTAGTACAGGGAAGAGGAGCAATCAGCCCCAGCATTTT. It translates to CASSTGKRSNQPQHF.

This clonotype showed up just a few times. The J gene is TRBJ2-3, the V gene TRBV3-1; D is uncertain. The DNA end is more similar to TRBJ1-5, so the J call may be wrong. The CDR3 has 15 residues. Germline lookup yields CDR1 LGHDT and CDR2 YNNKEL (reference sequence). CDR3 nucleotide sequence: TGTGCCAGCAGCCAACCTATTGGAAGCACAGATACGCAGCATTTT. Amino acid sequence: CASSQPIGSTDTQHF.

This clonotype has ten or more counts. The V call is TRBV6-2 or TRBV6-3, the J call TRBJ2-7; 8 bases map to TRBD1. The V gene's germline CDR1 is MNHEY and CDR2 SVGEGT. V shed 6 bases, J shed 7 bases, and the junction held 5 bases outside the gene matches. The length of the CDR3 is 12 residues. This CDR3 is CASSRQGREQYF. The CDR3 coding sequence is TGTGCCAGCAGCCGACAGGGGCGGGAGCAGTACTTC.

This clonotype came up many times. The V and J genes are TRBV14 and TRBJ2-3; D ambiguous. Germline loops: CDR1 SGHDN, CDR2 FVKESK. V dropped 3 bases and J dropped 10 bases, with 8 bases sitting between them. This CDR3 region has 11 residues. CDR3: CASSHSVPQYF. CDR3 in DNA: TGTGCCAGCAGCCATTCAGTCCCGCAGTATTTT. The complete variable domain, with remaining parts taken from reference TRBV14 and TRBJ2-3, reads EAGVTQFPSHSVIEKGQTVTLRCDPISGHDNLYWYRRVMGKEIKFLLHFVKESKQDESGMPNNRFLAERTGGTYSTLKVQPAELEDSGVYFCASSHSVPQYFGPGTRLTVL.

This clonotype was seen many times. The genes are TRBV11-3 and TRBJ2-7; 9 positions match TRBD2. V was clipped by 1 base and J by 5 bases; unmatched bases: 0. Germline lookup yields CDR1 SGHNT and CDR2 YENEEA. The length of the CDR3 is 13 residues. CDR3 loop: CASSLVAGDEQYF. The CDR3 coding sequence is TGTGCCAGCAGCTTAGTAGCGGGAGACGAGCAGTACTTC.

Many counts were recorded for this clonotype. The chain employs TRBV7-8 and TRBJ2-1; no clear D. From germline, CDR1 is SGHVS and CDR2 FQNEAQ. V shed 5 bases and J shed 9 bases, with 8 bases lying between them. The CDR3 is 11 residues long. The CDR3 loop is CASSRTGEQFF. CDR3 DNA: TGTGCCAGCAGCCGTACTGGTGAGCAGTTCTTC.

This clonotype came up many times. This rearrangement joins TRBV20-1 to TRBJ2-7; TRBD1 agrees at 8 bases. This CDR3 spans 13 amino acids. CDR1 DFQATT and CDR2 SNEGSKA come from the germline V gene (reference sequence). V dropped 3 bases and J dropped 5; count of bases not matched to a gene: 6. The CDR3 loop reads CSARGGQVHEQYF. DNA of the CDR3: TGCAGTGCTAGGGGGGGACAGGTCCACGAGCAGTACTTC.

The table lists this clonotype with many counts. The rearrangement links TRBV29-1 to TRBJ2-5, with 8 bases lining up with TRBD2. The CDR3 covers 13 residues. Germline V gene lookup returns CDR1 SQVTM and CDR2 ANQGSEA. Germline trimming cut 5 bases from V and 1 base from J; bases unmatched to any gene: 3. The CDR3 DNA sequence: TGCAGCGTTCCAGCGGGAGCCCAAGAGACCCAGTACTTC. Translating it yields CSVPAGAQETQYF.